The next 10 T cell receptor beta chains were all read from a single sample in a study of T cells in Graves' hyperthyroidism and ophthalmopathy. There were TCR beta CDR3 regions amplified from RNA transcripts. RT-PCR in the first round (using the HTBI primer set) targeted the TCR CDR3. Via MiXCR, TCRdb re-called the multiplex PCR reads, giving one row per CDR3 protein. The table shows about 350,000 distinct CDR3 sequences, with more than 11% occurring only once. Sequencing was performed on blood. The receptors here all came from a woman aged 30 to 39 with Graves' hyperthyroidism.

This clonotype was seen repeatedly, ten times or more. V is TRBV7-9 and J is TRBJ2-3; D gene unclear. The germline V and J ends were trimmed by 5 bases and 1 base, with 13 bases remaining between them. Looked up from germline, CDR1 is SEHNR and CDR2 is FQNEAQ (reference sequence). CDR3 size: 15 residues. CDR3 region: CASSEGLGGTDTQYF. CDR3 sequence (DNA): TGTGCCAGCAGCGAAGGCCTGGGCGGCACAGATACGCAGTATTTT.

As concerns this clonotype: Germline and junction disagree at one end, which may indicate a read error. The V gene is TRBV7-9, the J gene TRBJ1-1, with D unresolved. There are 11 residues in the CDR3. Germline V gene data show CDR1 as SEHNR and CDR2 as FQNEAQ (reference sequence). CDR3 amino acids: CVSSLGTEAFF. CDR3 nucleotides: TGTGTCAGCAGCTTAGGCACTGAAGCTTTCTTT.

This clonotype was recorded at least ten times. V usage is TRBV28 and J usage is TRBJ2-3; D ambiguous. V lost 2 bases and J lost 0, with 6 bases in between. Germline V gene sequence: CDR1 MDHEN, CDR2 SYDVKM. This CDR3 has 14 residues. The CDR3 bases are TGTGCCAGCAGTTTAACCAGTAGCACAGATACGCAGTATTTT. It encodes CASSLTSSTDTQYF.

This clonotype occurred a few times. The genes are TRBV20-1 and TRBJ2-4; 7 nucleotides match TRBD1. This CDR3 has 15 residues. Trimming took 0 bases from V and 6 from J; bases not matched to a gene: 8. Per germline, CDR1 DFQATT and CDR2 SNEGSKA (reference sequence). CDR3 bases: TGCAGTGCTAGAGACTGGGACAGAGAGCTAAACATTCAGTACTTC. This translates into CSARDWDRELNIQYF.

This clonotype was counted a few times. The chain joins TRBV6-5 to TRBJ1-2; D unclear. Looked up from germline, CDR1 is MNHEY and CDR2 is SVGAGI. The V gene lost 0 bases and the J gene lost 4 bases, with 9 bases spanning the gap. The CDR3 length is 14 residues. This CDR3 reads CASSYSPGTYGYTF. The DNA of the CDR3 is TGTGCCAGCAGTTACTCGCCAGGAACCTATGGCTACACCTTC.

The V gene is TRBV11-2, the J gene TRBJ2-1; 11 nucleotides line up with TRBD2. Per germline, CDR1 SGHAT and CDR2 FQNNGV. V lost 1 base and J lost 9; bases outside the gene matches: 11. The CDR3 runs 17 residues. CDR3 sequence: CASSLARGLAERGEQFF. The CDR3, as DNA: TGTGCCAGCAGCTTAGCCCGGGGACTAGCGGAGAGAGGTGAGCAGTTCTTC.

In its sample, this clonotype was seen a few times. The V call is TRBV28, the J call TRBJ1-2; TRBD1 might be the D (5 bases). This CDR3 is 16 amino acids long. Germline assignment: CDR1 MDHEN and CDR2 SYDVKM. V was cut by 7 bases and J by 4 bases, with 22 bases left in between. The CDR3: CASTEGAATAGYGYTF. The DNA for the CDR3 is TGTGCCAGCACCGAAGGGGCTGCGACAGCGGGCTATGGCTACACCTTC.

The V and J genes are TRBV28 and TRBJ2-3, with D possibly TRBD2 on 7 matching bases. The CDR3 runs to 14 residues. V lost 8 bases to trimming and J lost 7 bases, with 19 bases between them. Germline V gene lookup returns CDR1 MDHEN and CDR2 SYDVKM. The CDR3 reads CASDPGGGRYTQYF. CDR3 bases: TGTGCCAGCGATCCGGGGGGCGGGAGATATACGCAGTATTTT.

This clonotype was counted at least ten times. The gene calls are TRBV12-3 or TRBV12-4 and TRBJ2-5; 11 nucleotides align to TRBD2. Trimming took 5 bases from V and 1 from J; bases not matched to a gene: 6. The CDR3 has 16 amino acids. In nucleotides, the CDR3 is TGTGCCAGCAGTCGTCCTAGCGGGAGGACCCAAGAGACCCAGTACTTC. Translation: CASSRPSGRTQETQYF.

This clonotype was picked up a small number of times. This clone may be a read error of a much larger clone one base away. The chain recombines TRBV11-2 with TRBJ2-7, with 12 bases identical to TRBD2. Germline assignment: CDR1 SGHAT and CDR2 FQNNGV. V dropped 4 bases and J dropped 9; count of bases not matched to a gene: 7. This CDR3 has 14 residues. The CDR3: CASSSTSGRHGQYF. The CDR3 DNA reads TGTGCCAGCAGCTCGACTAGCGGGAGACACGGGCAGTACTTC.